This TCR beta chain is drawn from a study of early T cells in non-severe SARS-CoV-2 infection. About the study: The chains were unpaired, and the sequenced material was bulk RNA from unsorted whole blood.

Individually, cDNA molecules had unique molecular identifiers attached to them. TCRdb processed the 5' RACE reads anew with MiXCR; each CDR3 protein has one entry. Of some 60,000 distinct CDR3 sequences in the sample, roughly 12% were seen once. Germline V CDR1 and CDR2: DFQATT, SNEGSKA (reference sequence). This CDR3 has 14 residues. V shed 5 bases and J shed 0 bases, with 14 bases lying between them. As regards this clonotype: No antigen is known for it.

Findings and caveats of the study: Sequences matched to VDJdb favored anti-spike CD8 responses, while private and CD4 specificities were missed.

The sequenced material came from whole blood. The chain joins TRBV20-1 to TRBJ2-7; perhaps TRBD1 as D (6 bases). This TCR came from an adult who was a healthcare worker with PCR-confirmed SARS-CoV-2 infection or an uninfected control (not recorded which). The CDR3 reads CSADDRKSSYEQYF. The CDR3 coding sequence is TGCAGTGCTGATGACAGGAAGAGCTCCTACGAGCAGTACTTC.